This section outlines one TCR beta chain sequence together with its context. The antigen remains undetermined. The table came from immunoSEQ multiplex PCR; TCRdb's copy has only in-frame clones and leaves some out. The sample lists 200,000 to 250,000 clones; roughly 84% were seen once. The data stem from a study of cytomegalovirus exposure and HLA in healthy donors. Overall study: The same platform was used for the 120 or so validation repertoires as for the roughly 730 first-cohort repertoires, as reported in a later analysis. Study-level results: The investigators catalogued 164 TCR beta chains as cytomegalovirus-associated.

Separate from the approximately 650-subject first cohort, the approximately 130-subject validation cohort was the one that the donors belonged to. The CDR3 runs to 12 residues. The germline V and J ends were trimmed by 7 bases and 2 bases, with 12 bases remaining between them. The V gene's germline CDR1 is SQVTM and CDR2 ANQGSEA. Sequencing was done on a sample of PBMCs. J is TRBJ2-7 and V is TRBV29-1; no clear D gene. This receptor was taken from a woman aged 18-29 years in good health and CMV-seropositive. The CDR3 sequence: CSARKTPYEQYF. The DNA for the CDR3 is TGCAGCGCTCGCAAAACTCCCTACGAGCAGTACTTC.